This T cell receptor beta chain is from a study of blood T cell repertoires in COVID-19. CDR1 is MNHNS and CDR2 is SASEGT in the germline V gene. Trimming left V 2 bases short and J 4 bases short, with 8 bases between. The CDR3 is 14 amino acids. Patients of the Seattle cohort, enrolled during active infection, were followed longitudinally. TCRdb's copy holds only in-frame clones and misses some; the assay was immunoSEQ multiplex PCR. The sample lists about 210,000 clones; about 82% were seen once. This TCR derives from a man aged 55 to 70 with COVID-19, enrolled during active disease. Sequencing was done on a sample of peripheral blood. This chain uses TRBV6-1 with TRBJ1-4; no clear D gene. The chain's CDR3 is CASSETPRNEKLFF. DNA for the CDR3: TGTGCCAGCAGTGAAACTCCCCGTAATGAAAAACTGTTTTTT.